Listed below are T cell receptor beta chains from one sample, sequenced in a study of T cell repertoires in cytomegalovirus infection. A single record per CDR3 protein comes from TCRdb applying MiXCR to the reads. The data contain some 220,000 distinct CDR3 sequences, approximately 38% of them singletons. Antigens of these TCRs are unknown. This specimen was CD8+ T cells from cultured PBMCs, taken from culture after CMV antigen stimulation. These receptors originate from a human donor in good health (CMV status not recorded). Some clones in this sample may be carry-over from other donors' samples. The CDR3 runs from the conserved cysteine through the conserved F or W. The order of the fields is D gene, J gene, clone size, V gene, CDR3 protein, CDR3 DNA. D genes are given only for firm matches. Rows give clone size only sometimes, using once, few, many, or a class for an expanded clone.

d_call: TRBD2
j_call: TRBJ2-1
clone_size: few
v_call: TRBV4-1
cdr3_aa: CASSQYMTSGDYNEQFF
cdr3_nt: TGCGCCAGCAGCCAATATATGACTAGCGGAGATTACAATGAGCAGTTCTTC

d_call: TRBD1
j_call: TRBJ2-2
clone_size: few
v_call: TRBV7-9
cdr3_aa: CASSPRTGEATGELFF
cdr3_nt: TGTGCCAGCAGCCCAAGGACAGGGGAGGCCACCGGGGAGCTGTTTTTT

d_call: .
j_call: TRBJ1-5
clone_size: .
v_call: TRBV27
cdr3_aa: CASALDNLSNQPQHF
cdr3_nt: TGTGCCAGCGCCCTCGATAACCTAAGCAATCAGCCCCAGCATTTT

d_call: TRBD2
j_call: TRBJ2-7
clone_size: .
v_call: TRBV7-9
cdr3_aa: CASSPQGTSGGSYEQYF
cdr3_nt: TGTGCCAGCAGCCCCCAGGGGACTAGCGGGGGCTCCTACGAGCAGTACTTC

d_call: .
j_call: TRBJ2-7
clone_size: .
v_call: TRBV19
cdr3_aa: CAVPLRGSYEQYF
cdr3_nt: TGTGCCGTGCCTCTCAGGGGCTCCTACGAGCAGTACTTC

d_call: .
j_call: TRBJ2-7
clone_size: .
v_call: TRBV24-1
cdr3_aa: CATSDWTGNEQYF
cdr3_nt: TGTGCCACCAGTGATTGGACGGGGAACGAGCAGTACTTC

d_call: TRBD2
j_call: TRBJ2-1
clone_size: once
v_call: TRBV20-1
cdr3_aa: CSAREGREGRDEQFF
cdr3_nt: TGCAGTGCTAGAGAGGGGCGGGAGGGGAGGGATGAGCAGTTCTTC

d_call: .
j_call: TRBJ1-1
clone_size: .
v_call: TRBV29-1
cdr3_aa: CSVGAQAEGAFF
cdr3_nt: TGCAGCGTTGGGGCCCAAGCAGAAGGAGCTTTCTTT

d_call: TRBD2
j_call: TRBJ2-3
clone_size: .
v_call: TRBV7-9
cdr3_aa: CATHRGGSTDTQYF
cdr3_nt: TGTGCCACGCATCGGGGGGGAAGCACAGATACGCAGTATTTT

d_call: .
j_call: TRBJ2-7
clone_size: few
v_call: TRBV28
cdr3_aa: CASSSSGAPYEQYF
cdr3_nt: TGTGCCAGCAGTTCCTCAGGGGCCCCCTACGAGCAGTACTTC

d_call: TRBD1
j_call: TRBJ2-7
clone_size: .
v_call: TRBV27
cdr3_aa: CASGMPGTGLSEQYF
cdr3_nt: TGTGCCAGCGGAATGCCCGGGACAGGGCTCTCCGAGCAGTACTTC

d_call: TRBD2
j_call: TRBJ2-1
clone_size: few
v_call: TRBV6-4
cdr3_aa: CASSDSTSGIDEQFF
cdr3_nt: TGTGCCAGCAGTGACTCGACTAGCGGGATCGATGAGCAGTTCTTC

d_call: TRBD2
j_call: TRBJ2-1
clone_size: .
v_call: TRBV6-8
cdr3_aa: CASSPIAGGYGEQFF
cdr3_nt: TGTGCCAGCAGCCCAATAGCGGGAGGGTATGGTGAGCAGTTCTTC

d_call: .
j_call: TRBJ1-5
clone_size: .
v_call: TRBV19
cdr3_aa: CASSPHRSNQPQHF
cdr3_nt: TGTGCCAGTAGTCCCCACAGGAGCAATCAGCCCCAGCATTTT

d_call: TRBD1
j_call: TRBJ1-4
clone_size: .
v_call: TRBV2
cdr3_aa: CASSYYRGESEKLFF
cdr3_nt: TGTGCCAGCAGTTATTACAGGGGAGAAAGTGAAAAACTGTTTTTT

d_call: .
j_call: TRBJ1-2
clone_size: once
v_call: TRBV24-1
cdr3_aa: CATSGGASHGYTF
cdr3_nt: TGTGCCACCAGTGGAGGGGCCTCACATGGCTACACCTTC

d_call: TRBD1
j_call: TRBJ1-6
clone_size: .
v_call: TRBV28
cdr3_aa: CASTPATGRNSPLHF
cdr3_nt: TGTGCCAGCACCCCGGCGACAGGGAGAAACTCACCCCTCCACTTT

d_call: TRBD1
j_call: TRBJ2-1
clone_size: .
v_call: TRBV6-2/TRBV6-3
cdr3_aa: CASSYRRGTGHNEQFF
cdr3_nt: TGTGCCAGCAGTTACCGGCGAGGGACAGGACACAATGAGCAGTTCTTC

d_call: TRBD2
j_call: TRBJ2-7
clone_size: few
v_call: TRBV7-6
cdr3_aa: CASSRTGLAGSHYEQYF
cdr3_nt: TGTGCCAGCAGCCGAACCGGACTAGCGGGGAGCCACTACGAGCAGTACTTC

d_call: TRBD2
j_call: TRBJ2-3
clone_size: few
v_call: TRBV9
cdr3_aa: CASSAGLAGGMDTQYF
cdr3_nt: TGTGCCAGCAGCGCCGGACTAGCGGGAGGAATGGATACGCAGTATTTT

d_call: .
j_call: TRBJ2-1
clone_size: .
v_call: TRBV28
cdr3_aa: CASSLATTYPTNEQFF
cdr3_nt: TGTGCCAGCAGTTTAGCGACTACTTATCCCACCAATGAGCAGTTCTTC

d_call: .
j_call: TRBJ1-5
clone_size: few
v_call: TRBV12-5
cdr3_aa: CASARTSSNQPQHF
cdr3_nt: TGTGCTAGTGCCCGGACGTCTAGCAATCAGCCCCAGCATTTT

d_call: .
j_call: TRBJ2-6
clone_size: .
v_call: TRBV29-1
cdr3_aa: CSVDQGAGANVLTF
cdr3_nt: TGCAGCGTTGATCAGGGAGCTGGGGCCAACGTCCTGACTTTC

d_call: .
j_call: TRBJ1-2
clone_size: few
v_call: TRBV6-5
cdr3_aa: CASSYRGDLLGYTF
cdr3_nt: TGTGCCAGCAGTTACCGCGGGGACCTTCTGGGCTACACCTTC

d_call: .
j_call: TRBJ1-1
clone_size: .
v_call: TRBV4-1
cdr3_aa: CASSQDLATEAFF
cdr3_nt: TGCGCCAGCAGCCAAGATTTGGCCACTGAAGCTTTCTTT

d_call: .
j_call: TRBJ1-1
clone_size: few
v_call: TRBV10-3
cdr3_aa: CAISVGGGTEAFF
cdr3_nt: TGTGCCATCAGTGTGGGAGGGGGCACTGAAGCTTTCTTT

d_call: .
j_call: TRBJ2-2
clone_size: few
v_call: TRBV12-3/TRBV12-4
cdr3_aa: CASSRDLTTGELFF
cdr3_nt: TGTGCCAGCAGCCGGGACCTTACGACCGGGGAGCTGTTTTTT

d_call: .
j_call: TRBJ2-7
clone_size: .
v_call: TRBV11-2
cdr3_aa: CASSSSYGADSYEQYF
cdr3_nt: TGTGCCAGCAGCTCCTCTTATGGGGCTGACTCCTACGAGCAGTACTTC

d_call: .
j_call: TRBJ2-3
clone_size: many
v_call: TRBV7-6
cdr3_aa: CASSPGVRGTDTQYF
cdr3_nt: TGTGCCAGCAGCCCAGGAGTGAGGGGCACAGATACGCAGTATTTT

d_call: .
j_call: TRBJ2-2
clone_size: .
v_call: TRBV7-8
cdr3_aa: CASSLMGIDTGELFF
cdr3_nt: TGTGCCAGCAGCTTAATGGGCATCGACACCGGGGAGCTGTTTTTT

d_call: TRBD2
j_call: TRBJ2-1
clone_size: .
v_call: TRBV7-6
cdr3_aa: CASSRLAGGSYNEQFF
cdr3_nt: TGTGCTAGCAGCCGTCTAGCGGGAGGATCATACAATGAGCAGTTCTTC

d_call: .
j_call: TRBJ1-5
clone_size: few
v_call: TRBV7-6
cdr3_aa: CASSLGAGEGNQPQHF
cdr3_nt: TGTGCCAGCAGCTTAGGGGCAGGGGAGGGCAATCAGCCCCAGCATTTT

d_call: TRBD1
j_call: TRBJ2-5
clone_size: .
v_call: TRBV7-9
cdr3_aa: CASRGNKQGEETQYF
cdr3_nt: TGTGCCAGCAGAGGGAATAAACAGGGGGAGGAGACCCAGTACTTC

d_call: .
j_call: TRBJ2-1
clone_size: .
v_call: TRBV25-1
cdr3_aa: CASSEGTAGGQFF
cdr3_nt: TGTGCCAGCAGTGAAGGCACGGCTGGTGGGCAGTTCTTC

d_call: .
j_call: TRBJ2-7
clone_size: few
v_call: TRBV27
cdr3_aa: CASSLSSGRGIYEQYF
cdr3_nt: TGTGCCAGCAGTTTATCTTCGGGTCGGGGAATCTACGAGCAGTACTTC

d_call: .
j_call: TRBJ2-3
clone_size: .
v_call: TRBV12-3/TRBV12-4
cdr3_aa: CALGASLDTQYF
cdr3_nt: TGTGCACTCGGGGCGTCCCTAGATACGCAGTATTTT

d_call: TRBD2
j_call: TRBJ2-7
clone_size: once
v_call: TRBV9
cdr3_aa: CASSVAGGDEQYF
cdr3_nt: TGTGCCAGCAGCGTAGCGGGAGGGGACGAGCAGTACTTC

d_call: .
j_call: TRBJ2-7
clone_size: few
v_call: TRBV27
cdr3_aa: CASSSLSYEQYF
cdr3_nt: TGTGCCAGCAGTTCCCTCTCCTACGAGCAGTACTTC

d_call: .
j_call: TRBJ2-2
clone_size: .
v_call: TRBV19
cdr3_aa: CASSTPGRAGPGELFF
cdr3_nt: TGTGCCAGTAGTACCCCGGGTCGGGCAGGACCCGGGGAGCTGTTTTTT

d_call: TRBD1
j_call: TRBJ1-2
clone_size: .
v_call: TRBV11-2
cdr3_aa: CASSFPGQGASGYTF
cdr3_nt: TGTGCCAGCAGCTTTCCCGGACAGGGGGCTTCTGGCTACACCTTC

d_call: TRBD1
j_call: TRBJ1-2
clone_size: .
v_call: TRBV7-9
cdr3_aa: CASSFLIRQGPYYGYTF
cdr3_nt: TGTGCCAGCAGCTTCCTGATAAGACAGGGCCCTTACTATGGCTACACCTTC

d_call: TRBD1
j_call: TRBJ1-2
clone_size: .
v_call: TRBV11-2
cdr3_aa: CASSLVAWPGGEGYTF
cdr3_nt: TGTGCCAGCAGCTTAGTGGCGTGGCCAGGGGGCGAAGGCTACACCTTC

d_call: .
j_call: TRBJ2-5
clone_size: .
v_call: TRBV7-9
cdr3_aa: CASSLRSGQETQYF
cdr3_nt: TGTGCCAGCAGCTTAAGGTCAGGTCAAGAGACCCAGTACTTC

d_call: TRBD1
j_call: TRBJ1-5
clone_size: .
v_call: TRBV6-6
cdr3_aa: CASSYSKPGQNSNQPQHF
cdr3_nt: TGTGCCAGCAGTTACTCAAAACCGGGACAGAATAGCAATCAGCCCCAGCATTTT

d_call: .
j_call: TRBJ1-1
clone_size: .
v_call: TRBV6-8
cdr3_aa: CASNPDSMNTEAFF
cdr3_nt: TGTGCCAGCAACCCGGACAGCATGAACACTGAAGCTTTCTTT

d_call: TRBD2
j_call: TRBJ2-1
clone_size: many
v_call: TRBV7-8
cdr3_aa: CASSLVFPAGAQSSYNEQFF
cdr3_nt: TGTGCCAGCAGCTTAGTGTTCCCAGCGGGGGCCCAGAGCTCCTACAATGAGCAGTTCTTC

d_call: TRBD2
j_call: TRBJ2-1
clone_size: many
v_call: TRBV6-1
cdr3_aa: CASRSEAGDNEQFF
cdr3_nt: TGTGCCAGCAGATCAGAAGCGGGAGACAATGAGCAGTTCTTC

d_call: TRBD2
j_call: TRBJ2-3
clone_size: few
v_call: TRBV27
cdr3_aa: CASSLAAVDTQYF
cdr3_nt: TGTGCCAGCAGCCTAGCGGCGGTTGATACGCAGTATTTT

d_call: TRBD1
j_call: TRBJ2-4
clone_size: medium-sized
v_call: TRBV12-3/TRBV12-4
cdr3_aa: CASSLRQGENIQYF
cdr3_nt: TGTGCCAGCAGTTTGCGGCAGGGGGAAAACATTCAGTACTTC

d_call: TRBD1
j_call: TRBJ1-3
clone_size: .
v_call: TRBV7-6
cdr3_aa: CARSASTGTRSGNTIYF
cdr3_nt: TGTGCCAGAAGCGCGTCGACAGGGACCCGCTCTGGAAACACCATATATTTT

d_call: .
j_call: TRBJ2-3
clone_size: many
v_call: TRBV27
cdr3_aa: CASARAAYSSTDTQYF
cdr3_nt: TGTGCCTCGGCGCGGGCAGCCTATTCTAGCACAGATACGCAGTATTTT